These 23 T cell receptor beta chains came from one sample sequenced in a study of T-cell memory formation after mild COVID-19. From the 5' RACE reads, TCRdb called clonotypes with MiXCR, one entry per CDR3 protein. The sample shows about 190,000 distinct CDR3 sequences, roughly 10% of them seen only once. Input material: PBMCs or a T cell subset sorted from them (not recorded which). These TCRs come from a man younger than 35 who had mild COVID-19 (a few samples of this study predate the infection). Cell type and time point are not known.

This clonotype was found a few times. The chain joins TRBV9 to TRBJ2-1; TRBD1 matches at 8 bases. The germline gives CDR1 SGDLS, CDR2 YYNGEE. V lost 3 bases, J lost 1 base, and 3 bases stayed unmatched. The CDR3 loop spans 15 amino acids. CDR3 DNA: TGTGCCAGCAGCGCAGGGGGCTTTTCCTACAATGAGCAGTTCTTC. It specifies CASSAGGFSYNEQFF.

This clonotype was found a few times. This chain joins TRBV4-2 and TRBJ1-1; TRBD1 aligns across 8 bases. This CDR3 comprises 15 residues. The junction had 4 bases not matched to a gene; V was cut back by 0 bases and J by 4 bases. Germline assignment: CDR1 LGHNA and CDR2 YNFKEQ. DNA for the CDR3: TGTGCCAGCAGCCAAGACCGACAGGGGAGCACTGAAGCTTTCTTT. Protein product: CASSQDRQGSTEAFF.

There are a few counts of this clonotype. This chain joins TRBV24-1 and TRBJ2-1; 7 bases are shared with TRBD1. Per germline, CDR1 KGHDR and CDR2 SFDVKD. With V trimmed by 4 bases and J by 10 bases, 9 bases remained unmatched. The CDR3 extends over 14 amino acids. Written as DNA, the CDR3 is TGTGCCACCAGTGACCCGTCAGACAGGGAGGAGCAGTTCTTC. As protein: CATSDPSDREEQFF.

Concerning this clonotype itself: One end of the junction does not line up with germline, which may come from a read error. V usage is TRBV30 and J usage is TRBJ2-2, with D tentatively TRBD2 (6 bases). Germline CDR1 is GTSNPN and CDR2 is SVGIG (reference sequence). The CDR3 is made up of 15 amino acids. The CDR3 nucleotides are TGTGACTGGACTACAGAATTCGATTGGAACGGGGAGCTGTTTTTT. Protein: CDWTTEFDWNGELFF.

The chain recombines TRBV5-1 with TRBJ2-3; the D gene is possibly TRBD2 (5 bases). Trimming removed 4 bases at V and 10 bases at J, with 13 bases between. Per germline, CDR1 SGHRS and CDR2 YFSETQ. This CDR3 is 12 amino acids long. The CDR3: CASSIGEIPQYF. In DNA form, the CDR3 reads TGCGCCAGCAGCATTGGGGAGATTCCGCAGTATTTT.

The CDR3 nucleotides are TGCAGTGCCCAGGATTTAAGACTCAATCAGCCCCAGCATTTT. Residues: CSAQDLRLNQPQHF. This chain joins TRBV20-1 and TRBJ1-5; D not resolved. V lost 6 bases and J 3 bases, leaving 15 bases between the germline ends. CDR1 is DFQATT, CDR2 SNEGSKA, per germline (reference sequence). The CDR3 has 14 amino acids.

The chain uses TRBV6-5 and TRBJ2-3, with D possibly being TRBD1 (6 bases). This CDR3 spans 15 amino acids. V was clipped by 6 bases and J by 1 base, with 14 bases between them. The V gene's germline CDR1 is MNHEY and CDR2 SVGAGI. CDR3 in DNA: TGTGCCAGCAGCCAGAGGGGGTTTGGCACAGATACGCAGTATTTT. Protein sequence: CASSQRGFGTDTQYF.

This clonotype has at least ten counts. The V gene is TRBV5-1, the J gene TRBJ2-2, with 11 positions matching TRBD2. J lost 1 base, V lost 0 bases, and 2 bases had no gene match. The CDR3 totals 17 residues. Germline CDR1 and CDR2: SGHRS and YFSETQ. CDR3 loop: CASSLATSGVNTGELFF. Here the CDR3 DNA reads TGCGCCAGCAGCTTGGCGACTAGCGGGGTGAACACCGGGGAGCTGTTTTTT.

This chain links TRBV20-1 with TRBJ2-1; D is possibly TRBD1 (7 bases). The length of the CDR3 is 14 residues. CDR1 is DFQATT, CDR2 SNEGSKA, per germline (reference sequence). Trimming pared 5 bases from V and 4 bases from J, leaving 15 bases between. This chain's CDR3 is CSAHRGGEYNEQFF. CDR3 DNA sequence: TGCAGTGCTCACAGGGGCGGGGAGTACAATGAGCAGTTCTTC.

This chain links TRBV5-1 with TRBJ2-2; D possibly uses TRBD1 or TRBD2 (5 bases each). The CDR3 has 12 residues. The V end was cut by 5 bases, the J end by 7 bases, with 9 bases between. Per germline, CDR1 SGHRS and CDR2 YFSETQ. The CDR3 sequence: CASSWGIGELFF. Written as DNA, the CDR3 is TGCGCCAGCAGTTGGGGGATCGGGGAGCTGTTTTTT.

At least ten counts were recorded for this clonotype. The chain is built from TRBV5-1 and TRBJ2-5; D not certain. The germline V gene has CDR1 SGHRS and CDR2 YFSETQ. The V end was cut by 3 bases, the J end by 5 bases, with 17 bases between. The CDR3 consists of 15 residues. CDR3 bases: TGCGCCAGCAGCTCCACTGCATACCAAGTGGAGACCCAGTACTTC. Translation: CASSSTAYQVETQYF.

This chain links TRBV6-6 with TRBJ1-4; possibly TRBD1 for D (5 bases). Germline V gives CDR1 MNHNY, CDR2 SVGAGI (reference sequence). Trimming took 2 bases from V and 11 from J, leaving 18 bases between them. The CDR3 is made up of 15 amino acids. This CDR3 reads CASSYPQVDGAKLFF. The CDR3 bases are TGTGCCAGCAGTTACCCCCAGGTTGATGGGGCGAAACTGTTTTTT.

The rearrangement uses TRBV27 and TRBJ1-5; the D is unclear. V was trimmed by 0 bases and J by 9 bases, leaving 9 bases between them. Looked up from germline, CDR1 is MNHEY and CDR2 is SMNVEV (reference sequence). The CDR3 is 13 amino acids. The CDR3: CASSLSWNVPQHF. DNA of the CDR3: TGTGCCAGCAGTTTATCCTGGAATGTGCCCCAGCATTTT.

This clonotype was counted between two and nine times. The gene calls are TRBV4-1 and TRBJ2-3, with 8 bases fitting TRBD2. The germline gives CDR1 MGHRA, CDR2 YSYEKL. This CDR3 is built from 19 residues. V gave up 0 bases and J gave up 4 bases; unmatched junction bases: 15. For the CDR3, the DNA is TGCGCCAGCAGCCAAGACCCCCGAGGAATAGCGGGGATCGCAGATACGCAGTATTTT. Protein sequence: CASSQDPRGIAGIADTQYF.

In this sample, this clonotype turned up many times. The V and J genes are TRBV7-9 and TRBJ2-1, with D unresolved. CDR3 length: 15 amino acids. Germline lookup yields CDR1 SEHNR and CDR2 FQNEAQ (reference sequence). V lost 5 bases and J 4 bases, leaving 15 bases between the germline ends. CDR3 nucleotide sequence: TGTGCCAGCAGCCCCAAGGACCCCACATACAATGAGCAGTTCTTC. Encoded protein: CASSPKDPTYNEQFF.

At least ten counts were recorded for this clonotype. The gene calls are TRBV2 and TRBJ1-2; D ambiguous. The V gene's germline CDR1 is SNHLY and CDR2 FYNNEI. This CDR3 is 12 amino acids long. V lost 7 bases, J lost 0 bases, and 6 bases lay in between. The CDR3 nucleotides are TGTGCCAGCACAGCATCTAACTATGGCTACACCTTC. Its translation: CASTASNYGYTF.

The chain is built from TRBV10-3 and TRBJ1-5; D is unresolved. Trimming left V 2 bases short and J 4 bases short, with 6 bases between. In germline, CDR1 is ENHRY, CDR2 SYGVKD. This CDR3 comprises 13 residues. In DNA form, the CDR3 reads TGTGCCATCAGTGAGACAGATAATCAGCCCCAGCATTTT. Its translation: CAISETDNQPQHF.

This chain connects TRBV9 to TRBJ2-3; D unclear. V was pared by 4 bases and J by 2 bases, with 8 bases between. Germline V CDR1 and CDR2: SGDLS, YYNGEE. The CDR3 totals 13 residues. CDR3 amino acids: CASSPAPTDTQYF. As DNA, the CDR3 is TGTGCCAGCAGCCCCGCCCCCACAGATACGCAGTATTTT.

The genes are TRBV20-1 and TRBJ2-7; D gene ambiguous. V lost 3 bases, J lost 0 bases, and 6 bases lay in between. In germline, CDR1 is DFQATT, CDR2 SNEGSKA (reference sequence). The CDR3 consists of 12 residues. The CDR3 region has the DNA TGCAGTGCTAGGGGCCTCTCCTACGAGCAGTACTTC. Amino acids: CSARGLSYEQYF.

This chain uses TRBV18 with TRBJ1-1; D is possibly TRBD1 (6 bases). V lost 4 bases and J 7 bases, leaving 13 bases between the germline ends. The CDR3 spans 13 residues. CDR1 is KGHSH and CDR2 is LQKENI in the germline V gene. CDR3: CASSQRDTGEAFF. CDR3 in DNA: TGTGCCAGCTCACAGCGGGACACCGGTGAAGCTTTCTTT.

J is TRBJ2-2 and V is TRBV2; D gene ambiguous. Trimming cost V 6 bases and J 8 bases, with 13 bases left between them. CDR1 is SNHLY, CDR2 FYNNEI, per germline. CDR3 length equals 13 residues. This CDR3 reads CASRQDGGGELFF. The CDR3 DNA reads as TGTGCCAGCAGGCAGGACGGCGGAGGGGAGCTGTTTTTT.

This clonotype was seen only a few times. This chain joins TRBV20-1 and TRBJ2-3; 7 bases are shared with TRBD2. The V and J ends lost 8 bases and 2 bases, in that order; junction bases with no gene match: 16. In germline, CDR1 is DFQATT, CDR2 SNEGSKA (reference sequence). The CDR3 totals 16 residues. For the CDR3, the DNA is TGCAGTCTTCTCTCCCGTGGGGGGGTCGACACAGATACGCAGTATTTT. As protein: CSLLSRGGVDTDTQYF.

This clonotype has just a few counts. This chain connects TRBV29-1 to TRBJ2-1; D possibly corresponds to TRBD1 (6 bases). Germline V gene lookup returns CDR1 SQVTM and CDR2 ANQGSEA. The CDR3 sequence is 12 residues long. V was clipped by 4 bases and J by 9 bases, with 13 bases between them. The CDR3, as DNA: TGCAGCGTTGCGGGGCAGGGGATTGAGCAGTTCTTC. It codes for CSVAGQGIEQFF.